This TCR beta chain was profiled in a study of beta chain features in type 1 diabetes. Study-wide results and limits: Whatever favoring of shorter templates PCR might show would apply equally to patients and controls. Naive, central memory and Treg TCRB repertoires appeared more alike in patients than in healthy donors. High-TCR-expressing cells could be over-represented by cDNA sequencing.

cDNA synthesis used the whole RNA isolate, giving expressed TCRB sequences. Profiled with immunoSEQ multiplex PCR; TCRdb holds only in-frame clones, not every one. The table includes approximately 250,000 clones, over 7.5% detected once. The V gene's germline CDR1 is LNHNV and CDR2 YYDKDF (reference sequence). This CDR3 region has 17 residues. The ends lost 1 base at V and 4 bases at J; junction bases unmatched: 5. In this sample, this clone turned up a few times. Antigen: not known. The rearrangement joins TRBV15 to TRBJ2-2, with 11 positions matching TRBD2. The TCR was taken from a woman aged 18-30 years in good health. Sequences were obtained from naive CD4+ T cells from blood. CDR3 protein: CATSRGLAGGSTGELFF. CDR3 coding DNA: TGTGCCACCAGCAGAGGGTTAGCGGGAGGGAGCACCGGGGAGCTGTTTTTT.